The 28 T cell receptor beta chains given below trace back to one sample, sequenced in a study of blood T cell repertoires in COVID-19. Method: immunoSEQ multiplex PCR; TCRdb's copy keeps in-frame clones and lacks some. The top ten clones hold approximately 5.1% of a sample with approximately 190,000 clones, almost 85% of them seen once. The sample consisted of peripheral blood. These receptors were obtained from a woman between 65 and 79 years old with active or convalescent COVID-19.

The chain has TRBV6-1 and TRBJ1-5, with D perhaps matching TRBD1 (5 bases). V was cut by 2 bases and J by 5 bases, with 16 bases left in between. Germline V gives CDR1 MNHNS, CDR2 SASEGT. The CDR3 is 16 residues long. In DNA, the CDR3 is TGTGCCAGCAGTGAAAGGGCAGGGTCAATATATCAGCCCCAGCATTTT. Protein: CASSERAGSIYQPQHF.

The chain uses TRBV3-1 (or the pseudogene TRBV3-2) and TRBJ2-1, with D maybe TRBD1 (5 bases). The CDR3 is 15 residues long. V lost 4 bases and J lost 4, with 14 bases in between. CDR1 and CDR2 from the germline V gene are LGHDT and YNNKEL (reference sequence). The CDR3 spells CASSPRSGAYNEQFF. The CDR3 DNA is TGTGCCAGCAGCCCGCGAAGTGGGGCTTACAATGAGCAGTTCTTC.

The V gene is TRBV5-4, the J gene TRBJ2-5; 7 nucleotides line up with TRBD1. The CDR3 has 14 residues. The germline V gene has CDR1 SGHNT and CDR2 YYREEE (reference sequence). V was pared by 5 bases and J by 2 bases, with 6 bases of the junction left unmatched. DNA of the CDR3: TGTGCCAGCAGTTACCGGGACAGACAAGAGACCCAGTACTTC. Protein product: CASSYRDRQETQYF. The whole variable domain, remainder taken from reference TRBV5-4 and TRBJ2-5, is ETGVTQSPTHLIKTRGQQVTLRCSSQSGHNTVSWYQQALGQGPQFIFQYYREEENGRGNFPPRFSGLQFPNYSSELNVNALELDDSALYLCASSYRDRQETQYFGPGTRLLVL.

The chain carries TRBV27 and TRBJ2-7, with TRBD2 matching over 8 bases. Germline CDR1 MNHEY, CDR2 SMNVEV (reference sequence). With 5 bases clipped from V and 5 bases from J, the junction kept 8 bases outside the gene matches. CDR3 size: 14 residues. The CDR3 region is CASSRSGSPHEQYF. The CDR3 DNA follows: TGTGCCAGCAGTAGGAGCGGGAGTCCCCACGAGCAGTACTTC.

The V and J genes are TRBV2 and TRBJ2-2; D may be TRBD2 (6 bases). The germline V and J ends were trimmed by 8 bases and 5 bases, with 15 bases remaining between them. The CDR3 spans 14 residues. Per germline, CDR1 SNHLY and CDR2 FYNNEI. The CDR3 DNA sequence: TGTGCCAGCGGGATGGCGGGATGGACCGGGGAGCTGTTTTTT. It codes for CASGMAGWTGELFF.

The V and J genes are TRBV7-2 and TRBJ2-5, with TRBD2 identical over 8 bases. This CDR3 has 16 residues. J gave up 5 bases and V 0 bases, and 8 bases lay outside the gene matches. Looked up from germline, CDR1 is SGHTA and CDR2 is FQGNSA. CDR3 loop: CASSLAVLSGSETQYF. CDR3 nucleotides: TGTGCCAGCAGCTTAGCGGTATTAAGCGGGAGTGAGACCCAGTACTTC.

The chain has TRBV3-1 (or the pseudogene TRBV3-2) and TRBJ2-4, with TRBD2 matching 9 bases. The trim removed 1 base at V and 6 bases at J, leaving 7 bases unmatched. The CDR3 consists of 16 residues. Per the germline V gene, CDR1 is LGHDT and CDR2 is YNNKEL (reference sequence). Here the CDR3 DNA reads TGTGCCAGCAGCCAAGGCGTAGCGGGAGACGGAAACATTCAGTACTTC. Translating it yields CASSQGVAGDGNIQYF.

V gene TRBV28 combines with J gene TRBJ2-7, with no clear D. Germline CDR1 and CDR2: MDHEN and SYDVKM. Trimming pared 7 bases from V and 2 bases from J, leaving 9 bases between. This CDR3 spans 12 amino acids. Here the CDR3 reads CASTRVPYEQYF. The CDR3 coding sequence is TGTGCCAGCACCCGGGTTCCCTACGAGCAGTACTTC. The complete variable domain, with remaining parts taken from reference TRBV28 and TRBJ2-7, reads DVKVTQSSRYLVKRTGEKVFLECVQDMDHENMFWYRQDPGLGLRLIYFSYDVKMKEKGDIPEGYSVSREKKERFSLILESASTNQTSMYLCASTRVPYEQYFGPGTRLTVT.

J is TRBJ2-7 and V is TRBV7-8; TRBD2 matches 9 bases. The V gene end was trimmed by 3 bases and the J gene end by 4 bases; junction bases not matched to a gene: 7. Germline values: CDR1 SGHVS, CDR2 FQNEAQ. This CDR3 region has 15 residues. CDR3 sequence (DNA): TGTGCCAGCAGCTTGCATCCTAGCGGGATATACGAGCAGTACTTC. It is translated as CASSLHPSGIYEQYF. Filled out from reference TRBV7-8 and TRBJ2-7, the complete variable domain reads GAGVSQSPRYKVAKRGQDVALRCDPISGHVSLFWYQQALGQGPEFLTYFQNEAQLDKSGLPSDRFFAERPEGSVSTLKIQRTQQEDSAVYLCASSLHPSGIYEQYFGPGTRLTVT.

In nucleotides, the CDR3 is TGTGCCAGTAGTATCGGGACAGGTAATTACGAGCAGTACTTC. This gives the protein CASSIGTGNYEQYF. The chain couples TRBV19 to TRBJ2-7; 8 nucleotides agree with TRBD1. Trimming removed 3 bases from V and 4 bases from J; junction bases left unmatched: 5. The CDR3 has 14 amino acids. Germline V gene data show CDR1 as LNHDA and CDR2 as SQIVND (reference sequence).

The J gene is TRBJ2-2, the V gene TRBV18; possibly TRBD2 for D (6 bases). The V end was cut by 6 bases, the J end by 2 bases, with 16 bases between. The CDR3 consists of 16 residues. Per germline, CDR1 KGHSH and CDR2 LQKENI. The CDR3 loop reads CASSPQRVKNTGELFF. In DNA, the CDR3 is TGTGCCAGCTCGCCGCAGCGGGTAAAAAACACCGGGGAGCTGTTTTTT.

This clone showed up just a few times. V is TRBV2 and J is TRBJ2-1; 10 nucleotides match TRBD2. Per the germline V gene, CDR1 is SNHLY and CDR2 is FYNNEI. J was trimmed by 5 bases and V by 5 bases; bases with no gene match: 6. This CDR3 region has 15 residues. The CDR3 here is CASSLIAGGNNEQFF. CDR3 sequence (DNA): TGTGCCAGCAGTCTAATAGCGGGAGGAAACAATGAGCAGTTCTTC.

This clone was detected only once. The chain recombines TRBV9 with TRBJ2-3, with D possibly being TRBD2 (6 bases). The CDR3 covers 15 residues. V was trimmed by 1 base and J by 0 bases, leaving 9 bases between them. CDR1 and CDR2 (germline): SGDLS, YYNGEE. The CDR3 bases are TGTGCCAGCAGCGTACGCGGGGCTAGCACAGATACGCAGTATTTT. It specifies CASSVRGASTDTQYF.

The V call is TRBV6-5, the J call TRBJ1-2; possible D gene TRBD1, 6 bases. Germline values: CDR1 MNHEY, CDR2 SVGAGI. This CDR3 region has 14 residues. V lost 6 bases, J lost 4 bases, and 15 bases lay in between. DNA of the CDR3: TGTGCCAGCAGCGTACAGGGATGGGGCTATGGCTACACCTTC. It translates to CASSVQGWGYGYTF.

The V call is TRBV6-5, the J call TRBJ2-7, with TRBD1 matching 9 bases. This CDR3 spans 14 amino acids. The germline CDR1 and CDR2 sequences are MNHEY and SVGAGI. The trim removed 5 bases at V and 6 bases at J, leaving 8 bases unmatched. The CDR3 DNA sequence: TGTGCCAGCAGTCCTCGGACAGGGGCGCCCGAGCAGTACTTC. This encodes CASSPRTGAPEQYF.

This sequence joins TRBV7-9 and TRBJ1-1; 9 bases are a match to TRBD1. This CDR3 is built from 15 residues. V lost 6 bases and J lost 6; bases outside the gene matches: 11. CDR1 and CDR2 (germline): SEHNR, FQNEAQ (reference sequence). Here the CDR3 DNA reads TGTGCCAGCAGTCTGACACAGGGGGCTTCGGCTGAAGCTTTCTTT. It specifies CASSLTQGASAEAFF.

The chain joins TRBV7-9 to TRBJ2-6, with 8 bases aligning to TRBD1. The CDR3 contains 16 residues. Trimming removed 3 bases from V and 2 bases from J; junction bases left unmatched: 3. Germline CDR1 SEHNR, CDR2 FQNEAQ (reference sequence). The CDR3 DNA reads TGTGCCAGCAGCTTGGCAGGGGGCCCTGGGGCCAACGTCCTGACTTTC. Residues: CASSLAGGPGANVLTF.

The chain uses TRBV7-8 and TRBJ2-7; 10 positions agree with TRBD2. The CDR3 totals 16 residues. J gave up 1 base and V 5 bases, and 8 bases lay outside the gene matches. The germline gives CDR1 SGHVS, CDR2 FQNEAQ. CDR3 sequence (DNA): TGTGCCAGCAGCCGCAGGACTAGCGGAACATCCTACGAGCAGTACTTC. Translation: CASSRRTSGTSYEQYF.

The CDR3 DNA sequence: TGTGCCAGCACACTTATCAACTACACCTTC. Encoded protein: CASTLINYTF. The rearrangement links TRBV27 to TRBJ1-2; D uncertain. The CDR3 has 10 residues. Germline V lookup: CDR1 MNHEY, CDR2 SMNVEV (reference sequence). Trimming left V 7 bases short and J 10 bases short, with 10 bases between.

The chain employs TRBV12-2 and TRBJ1-5; the listed D gene, TRBD1, was not tested against the DNA. TRBV12-2 constitutes a pseudogene. CDR3 size: 18 residues. As DNA, the CDR3 is TGTGCAAGTCGCCAGTCCCGGGACAGGGATCCCCCCAATCAGCCCCAGCATTTT. Amino acids: CASRQSRDRDPPNQPQHF.

The gene calls are TRBV30 and TRBJ1-2, with D possibly matching TRBD1 (6 bases). CDR1 GTSNPN and CDR2 SVGIG come from the germline V gene (reference sequence). The V end was cut by 4 bases, the J end by 4 bases, with 13 bases between. The CDR3 totals 13 residues. The CDR3 DNA reads as TGTGCCTGGAATAGGGGGAGGGGCTATGGCTACACCTTC. Translating it yields CAWNRGRGYGYTF.

The V and J genes are TRBV5-1 and TRBJ2-2, with TRBD1 matching over 8 bases. Germline CDR1 and CDR2: SGHRS and YFSETQ. The CDR3 contains 14 residues. V dropped 6 bases and J dropped 7; count of bases not matched to a gene: 8. CDR3 sequence (DNA): TGCGCCAGCACTCAGGGACAGGCCGACGGGGAGCTGTTTTTT. Encoded protein: CASTQGQADGELFF.

The V call is TRBV10-3, the J call TRBJ1-1; TRBD1 agrees at 7 bases. This CDR3 region has 15 residues. The germline CDR1 and CDR2 sequences are ENHRY and SYGVKD. Trimming took 3 bases from V and 0 from J; bases not matched to a gene: 4. CDR3 sequence reads: CAISDLDRMNTEAFF. CDR3 coding DNA: TGTGCCATCAGTGATTTGGACAGGATGAACACTGAAGCTTTCTTT.

This chain connects TRBV9 to TRBJ1-6; 8 nucleotides match TRBD1. The V gene's germline CDR1 is SGDLS and CDR2 YYNGEE. V shed 4 bases, J shed 8 bases, and the junction held 5 bases outside the gene matches. The CDR3 length is 14 residues. This CDR3 reads CASSPRTGHSPLHF. The CDR3 region has the DNA TGTGCCAGCAGCCCCCGGACAGGGCATTCACCCCTCCACTTT. The complete variable domain, with remaining parts taken from reference TRBV9 and TRBJ1-6, reads DSGVTQTPKHLITATGQRVTLRCSPRSGDLSVYWYQQSLDQGLQFLIQYYNGEERAKGNILERFSAQQFPDLHSELNLSSLELGDSALYFCASSPRTGHSPLHFGNGTRLTVT.

The chain carries TRBV6-6 and TRBJ2-2, with 9 bases that match TRBD1. The CDR3 consists of 17 residues. Trimming at V came to 5 bases and at J to 4 bases, leaving 11 bases not matched to a gene. Germline CDR1 and CDR2: MNHNY and SVGAGI (reference sequence). CDR3: CASSRYSGQGGTGELFF. CDR3 coding DNA: TGTGCCAGCAGTCGCTACTCGGGACAGGGCGGCACCGGGGAGCTGTTTTTT.

The rearrangement uses TRBV14 and TRBJ2-5; no definite D call. V was pared by 5 bases and J by 7 bases, with 14 bases between. Germline CDR1 SGHDN, CDR2 FVKESK. This CDR3 has 13 amino acids. The chain's CDR3 is CASSVSLTATQYF. The DNA of the CDR3 is TGTGCCAGCAGCGTAAGCCTCACAGCGACCCAGTACTTC.

CDR3 DNA sequence: TGCGCCAGCAGCCCGGGACAGGGGTACAATCAGCCCCAGCATTTT. Encoded protein: CASSPGQGYNQPQHF. The chain carries TRBV5-1 and TRBJ1-5, with TRBD1 matching 10 bases. This CDR3 spans 15 amino acids. In germline, CDR1 is SGHRS, CDR2 YFSETQ. The V gene end was trimmed by 4 bases and the J gene end by 3 bases; junction bases not matched to a gene: 4.

CDR3 sequence: CASSQLAGGVGELFF. The DNA for the CDR3 is TGTGCCAGCAGCCAACTAGCGGGAGGGGTCGGGGAGCTGTTTTTT. The chain joins TRBV3-1 (or the pseudogene TRBV3-2) to TRBJ2-2, with TRBD2 matching 12 bases. The germline CDR1 and CDR2 sequences are LGHDT and YNNKEL (reference sequence). The trim removed 2 bases at V and 7 bases at J, leaving 2 bases unmatched. The CDR3 spans 15 residues.